This T cell receptor (beta chain) stems from a study of T cell repertoires in cytomegalovirus infection. Study summary: Both a matching HLA type and CMV infection were indicated by public TCR beta signatures. Regarding the study as a whole: CMV-specific HLA-C-restricted TCR beta clonotypes dominated the ex vivo response. Identification of carriers of CMV plus the relevant HLA was performed using cumulative public TCR beta family frequency.

TCRdb processed the reads anew with MiXCR; each CDR3 protein has one entry. The data hold approximately 140,000 distinct CDR3 sequences, with 8.8% observed a single time. J gave up 3 bases and V 6 bases, and 10 bases lay outside the gene matches. In germline, CDR1 is DFQATT, CDR2 SNEGSKA (reference sequence). This CDR3 spans 16 amino acids. Ten or more counts support this clonotype. The target antigen is unknown. This TCR was recovered from a human donor in good health (CMV status not recorded). Some clones in this sample may be carry-over from other donors' samples. The material sequenced was PBMCs. The V and J genes are TRBV20-1 and TRBJ2-2; 10 nucleotides agree with TRBD2. The CDR3 DNA sequence: TGCAGTGCCGCTCCACTAGCGGGGTGGGACACCGGGGAGCTGTTTTTT. This translates into CSAAPLAGWDTGELFF.